What follows are 19 T cell receptor beta chains derived from one specimen sequenced in a study of T cell repertoires in aging, cancer and after chemotherapy (dated by TCRdb to between 2018 and 2020). TCR beta rearrangements were amplified from genomic DNA isolated from peripheral blood, not from sorted cells or RNA. The data were produced on an Illumina MiSeq. Rearranged TRB sequences spanning V, D and J segments were amplified by multiplex touch-down PCR using a mixed TRB-A/B primer pool. TCRdb trimmed public reads at Q25 via fastp, called clones via MiXCR and kept in-frame beta chains. For every CDR3 protein sequence, its rows merge into one entry that carries the most common genes and DNA. A total of 3,600 or so distinct CDR3 sequences appear in this sample, 25% to 35% of them only once. The top ten clones comprise less than 25% of the sample. The sample consisted of blood. These receptors were obtained from a human donor with a solid tumor.

J is TRBJ1-5 and V is TRBV6-6, with no clear D. This CDR3 comprises 13 residues. Germline CDR1 and CDR2: MNHNY and SVGAGI (reference sequence). With 7 bases removed from V and 3 bases from J, the gap between germline ends came to 10 bases. CDR3 amino acids: CASTRTTNQPQHF. The DNA of the CDR3 is TGTGCCAGCACCCGGACTACCAATCAGCCCCAGCATTTT.

The gene calls are TRBV21-1 and TRBJ1-6; TRBD1, the table's D call, lacks a check against the DNA. TRBV21-1 is assigned pseudogene status. This CDR3 region has 16 residues. The CDR3 nucleotides are TGTGCCAGCAGCAACCGGACAGCACACCATAATTCACCCCTCCACTTT. Protein: CASSNRTAHHNSPLHF.

This clonotype is medium-sized. This chain uses TRBV6-5 with TRBJ2-2; 7 bases agree with TRBD1. V dropped 10 bases and J dropped 7; count of bases not matched to a gene: 12. Germline values: CDR1 MNHEY, CDR2 SVGAGI. CDR3 length: 14 residues. The DNA of the CDR3 is TGTGCCACCTGGGGAGAGGGGGCAAACGGGGAGCTGTTTTTT. It encodes CATWGEGANGELFF.

By sample share, this clonotype is medium-sized (0.01 to 0.1%). The J gene is TRBJ2-3, the V gene TRBV7-6; D perhaps matches TRBD2 (6 bases). In germline, CDR1 is SGHVS, CDR2 FNYEAQ. V shed 1 base and J shed 3 bases, with 11 bases lying between them. This CDR3 comprises 15 residues. The CDR3 nucleotides read TGTGCCAGCAGCTTAGTCACGGGAGCGACAGATACGCAGTATTTT. Its translation is CASSLVTGATDTQYF.

This chain joins TRBV5-6 and TRBJ2-7; D is unresolved. Trimming took 0 bases from V and 7 from J, leaving 14 bases between them. CDR3 length: 14 residues. CDR1 SGHDT and CDR2 YYEEEE come from the germline V gene. CDR3 amino acids: CASSLEAAPREQYV. The CDR3 DNA reads TGTGCCAGCAGCTTGGAAGCAGCCCCTAGGGAGCAGTACGTC.

This rearrangement joins TRBV12-3 or TRBV12-4 to TRBJ2-1; 8 nucleotides line up with TRBD2. The CDR3 sequence is 15 residues long. V gave up 3 bases and J gave up 8 bases; unmatched junction bases: 9. DNA for the CDR3: TGTGCCAGCAGTTTCAGTGTAGCCGGGGGGGATGAGCAGTTCTTC. It codes for CASSFSVAGGDEQFF.

This clonotype was seen a single time. The CDR3 DNA sequence: TGTGCCAGCACTCCTAGGGGCGGACAGGCCTATTCACCCCTCCACTTT. It codes for CASTPRGGQAYSPLHF. The genes are TRBV6-1 and TRBJ1-6; 7 nucleotides line up with TRBD1. CDR3 length equals 16 residues. Germline V gene data show CDR1 as MNHNS and CDR2 as SASEGT. Losses at the gene ends were 7 bases for V and 8 bases for J; bases not matched to a gene: 14.

V and J are TRBV20-1 and TRBJ1-4, with 7 bases fitting TRBD1. This CDR3 has 13 residues. V gave up 6 bases and J gave up 7 bases; unmatched junction bases: 8. Germline assignment: CDR1 DFQATT and CDR2 SNEGSKA (reference sequence). CDR3 sequence: CSAQGGRVEKLFF. CDR3 DNA sequence: TGCAGTGCCCAGGGGGGGCGAGTTGAAAAACTGTTTTTT.

For this clonotype: A read error may account for a junction end that differs from germline. The chain employs TRBV24-1 and TRBJ2-7; no firm D call. The CDR3 totals 14 residues. Germline V lookup: CDR1 KGHDR, CDR2 SFDVKD. In DNA form, the CDR3 reads TGTGCCACCATTGATTTAAGGTCGCCCCACGAGCAGTACTTC. It is translated as CATIDLRSPHEQYF.

This clonotype turned up a few times. The V call is TRBV6-2 or TRBV6-3, the J call TRBJ1-6; D possibly corresponds to TRBD1 (5 bases). CDR1 is MNHEY, CDR2 SVGEGT, per germline. The germline V and J ends were trimmed by 6 bases and 2 bases, with 17 bases remaining between them. CDR3 size: 17 residues. This CDR3 reads CASSPSRQGAYNSPLHF. CDR3 DNA sequence: TGTGCCAGCAGCCCGTCTCGGCAGGGTGCCTATAATTCACCCCTCCACTTT.

The sample holds a few counts of this clonotype. The rearrangement links TRBV27 to TRBJ2-1, with 9 bases fitting TRBD1. There are 15 residues in the CDR3. Germline CDR1 is MNHEY and CDR2 is SMNVEV (reference sequence). V lost 5 bases and J lost 7; bases outside the gene matches: 9. The CDR3 bases are TGTGCCAGCAGTATAAGACAGGGGGTAGGGAATGAGCAGTTCTTC. This translates into CASSIRQGVGNEQFF.

This clonotype came up a few times. J is TRBJ1-1 and V is TRBV6-1; D remains ambiguous. Germline V gene data show CDR1 as MNHNS and CDR2 as SASEGT. Trimming removed 6 bases at V and 2 bases at J, with 25 bases between. The CDR3 covers 18 residues. CDR3 sequence: CASSDPRLRVGPNTEAFF. The DNA for the CDR3 is TGTGCCAGCAGCGATCCCCGACTGAGGGTAGGGCCAAACACTGAAGCTTTCTTT.

This clonotype was counted only a few times. The V gene is TRBV19, the J gene TRBJ2-2; no definite D call. Germline CDR1 and CDR2: LNHDA and SQIVND (reference sequence). Trimming took off 1 base at V and 7 bases at J, with 4 bases between the two ends. This CDR3 is built from 12 residues. Here the CDR3 DNA reads TGTGCCAGTAGTATAGGTGACGGGGAGCTGTTTTTT. This codes for CASSIGDGELFF.

The rearrangement links TRBV6-1 to TRBJ2-7, with 7 bases matching TRBD1. V trimming: 11 bases; J trimming: 2 bases; junction bases outside the gene matches: 9. The CDR3 is 13 residues long. From germline, CDR1 is MNHNS and CDR2 SASEGT. The CDR3 nucleotides read TGTGCCTCCCTCGGACAGGTCGCCTACGAGCAGTACTTC. This codes for CASLGQVAYEQYF.

The rearrangement uses TRBV18 and TRBJ2-5; 7 positions match TRBD2. The CDR3 spans 14 residues. The germline V gene has CDR1 KGHSH and CDR2 LQKENI. V lost 11 bases and J lost 0; bases outside the gene matches: 9. CDR3 in DNA: TGTGCCGGGAGGGGCGGTCAAAACCAAGAGACCCAGTACTTC. This translates into CAGRGGQNQETQYF.

The chain couples TRBV24-1 to TRBJ1-1; D unclear. The CDR3 sequence is 14 residues long. The germline CDR1 and CDR2 sequences are KGHDR and SFDVKD. Trimming cost V 3 bases and J 10 bases, with 17 bases left between them. The CDR3 protein is CATSDPLEGGRAFF. As DNA, the CDR3 is TGTGCCACCAGTGATCCCCTTGAGGGCGGGAGAGCTTTCTTT.

This clonotype is judged medium-sized. The chain joins TRBV6-6 to TRBJ1-2; 8 nucleotides agree with TRBD1. Germline V gives CDR1 MNHNY, CDR2 SVGAGI (reference sequence). This CDR3 has 13 residues. With 2 bases clipped from V and 14 bases from J, the junction kept 10 bases outside the gene matches. In DNA, the CDR3 is TGTGCCAGCAGTTACAAGGACAGGGCAGTGGGAACCTTC. It specifies CASSYKDRAVGTF.

In the case of this clonotype: A much more abundant neighbour one base away suggests this may be a read error. The rearrangement joins TRBV6-5 to TRBJ2-7; D might be TRBD2 (6 bases). From germline, CDR1 is MNHEY and CDR2 SVGAGI. This CDR3 is 14 amino acids long. V was pared by 7 bases and J by 3 bases, with 16 bases between. The CDR3 DNA reads TGTGCCAGCAAGGAGGGTGGCGGAGGCTACGAGCAGTACGTC. Amino acids: CASKEGGGGYEQYV.

In its sample, this clonotype ranks as medium-sized. The chain uses TRBV6-1 and TRBJ2-2, with D possibly being TRBD1 or TRBD2 (6 bases each). V was trimmed by 8 bases and J by 5 bases, leaving 12 bases between them. The germline V gene encodes CDR1 MNHNS and CDR2 SASEGT. The CDR3 is made up of 13 amino acids. CDR3 in DNA: TGTGCCAGCGCGGGACACGCAACCGGGGAGCTGTTTTTT. Translated: CASAGHATGELFF.